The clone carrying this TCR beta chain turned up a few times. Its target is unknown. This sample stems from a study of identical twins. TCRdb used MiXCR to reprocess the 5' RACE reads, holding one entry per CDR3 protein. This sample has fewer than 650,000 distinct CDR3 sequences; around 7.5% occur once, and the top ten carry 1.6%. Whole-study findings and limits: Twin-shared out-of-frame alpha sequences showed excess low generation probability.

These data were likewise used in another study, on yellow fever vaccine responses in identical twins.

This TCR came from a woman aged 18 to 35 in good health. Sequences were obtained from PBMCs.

The CDR3 coding sequence is TGCAGCGTTGACAGGCGAACAACTAATGAAAAACTGTTTTTT. Protein: CSVDRRTTNEKLFF. The V call is TRBV29-1, the J call TRBJ1-4; D gene unclear. This CDR3 contains 14 residues. Trimming cost V 3 bases and J 0 bases, with 8 bases left between them. Germline V gene sequence: CDR1 SQVTM, CDR2 ANQGSEA.